This is a list of T cell receptor beta chains from one sample in a study of control samples from healthy donors and cancer patients. TCRdb keeps only in-frame clones here, not all; method: immunoSEQ multiplex PCR. The table has 78,000 or so clones, roughly 84% seen once. The sequenced sample was blood. The receptors here all came from a man aged 50 to 59 in good health. CDR3s leave out the opening cysteine and the closing phenylalanine or tryptophan. Fields, in order: V gene, J gene, CDR3 protein.

V: TRBV7-3
J: TRBJ2-2
CDR3: ASSLRPANTGELF

V: TRBV7-6
J: TRBJ2-5
CDR3: ASSLARQETQY

V: TRBV14
J: TRBJ2-2
CDR3: ASSQDRTPGELF

V: TRBV4-3
J: TRBJ1-1
CDR3: ASSMAPNTEAF

V: TRBV7-2
J: TRBJ2-3
CDR3: ASSSRDTQY

V: TRBV29-1
J: TRBJ1-2
CDR3: SVVGQYGYT

V: TRBV28
J: TRBJ1-5
CDR3: ASSLFQGIKQPQH

V: TRBV11-3
J: TRBJ2-2
CDR3: ASSSLAGRGTGELF

V: TRBV4-3
J: TRBJ2-6
CDR3: ASSQDTGGSSGANVLT

V: TRBV25-1
J: TRBJ2-1
CDR3: ASSEMGESIEQF

V: TRBV19
J: TRBJ1-6
CDR3: ASSIQGTPLH

V: TRBV11-2
J: TRBJ1-2
CDR3: ASSTLGGTGEPFNYGYT

V: TRBV18
J: TRBJ2-2
CDR3: ASSPTRALTGELF

V: TRBV28
J: TRBJ1-1
CDR3: ASIQQGGETEAF

V: TRBV28
J: TRBJ2-7
CDR3: ASSFGGQLKY

V: TRBV9
J: TRBJ2-1
CDR3: ASSVDRGLYNEQF

V: TRBV5-1
J: TRBJ2-7
CDR3: ASSDSGGTYEQY

V: TRBV6-5
J: TRBJ2-5
CDR3: ASSYTMGGQETQY

V: TRBV4-2
J: TRBJ1-1
CDR3: ASSQENTVNTEAF

V: TRBV5-1
J: TRBJ2-7
CDR3: ASSFGLAGVHEQY

V: TRBV7-3
J: TRBJ2-5
CDR3: ASSLLGSETETQY

V: TRBV18
J: TRBJ1-3
CDR3: ASSLPAALASGNTIY

V: TRBV28
J: TRBJ1-3
CDR3: ASSLAVGLGNTIY

V: TRBV21-1
J: TRBJ2-1
CDR3: ASSCDSVSYNEQF

V: TRBV6-5
J: TRBJ2-7
CDR3: ASTDGTSGYEQY

V: TRBV19
J: TRBJ2-6
CDR3: ASMAATGANVLT

V: TRBV7-2
J: TRBJ1-1
CDR3: ASSFRKDNMNTEAF

V: TRBV19
J: TRBJ2-5
CDR3: ASSIKRGTETQY

V: TRBV7-9
J: TRBJ2-5
CDR3: ASSYPPETQY

V: TRBV5-5
J: TRBJ1-5
CDR3: ASSLAEDQPQH

V: TRBV3-1/TRBV3-2
J: TRBJ1-2
CDR3: ASSQDTGGGLGYT

V: TRBV24-1
J: TRBJ1-2
CDR3: ATSSGPEGYT

V: TRBV18
J: TRBJ1-1
CDR3: ASSPSQDSEAF

V: TRBV10-3
J: TRBJ2-6
CDR3: AIPTGTQGSGANVLT

V: TRBV30
J: TRBJ2-6
CDR3: ACLRTSGRWSGANVLT

V: TRBV27
J: TRBJ1-1
CDR3: ASSTGVSTEAF

V: TRBV6-4
J: TRBJ2-7
CDR3: ASTLSYEQY

V: TRBV9
J: TRBJ1-1
CDR3: ASSVESRALHDTEAF

V: TRBV5-1
J: TRBJ2-5
CDR3: ASSLLTSRKIETQY

V: TRBV6-5
J: TRBJ2-7
CDR3: ASSYGQGGSYEQY

V: TRBV5-5
J: TRBJ2-3
CDR3: ASSPEWGADTQY